One and the same sample provided the 27 T cell receptor beta chains below, sequenced in a study of T cell responses to AZD1222 COVID-19 vaccine (TCRdb year 2021). The library was obtained by the immunoSEQ multiplex PCR assay. TCRdb provides this immuneACCESS table in a form limited to in-frame rearrangements. Some clones are lacking; in checked studies, under half of them reflect an unresolved V gene, and why the rest are absent is not known. The table for this sample lists 110,000 to 150,000 clones; about nine tenths of them were counted only once. The leading ten clones occupy 1.5% to 2.5% of the sample. Explained via the paper, the time point label denotes: about 28 days (+/-7) after the second vaccine dose. The source was peripheral blood, collected 28 days after the second AZD1222 dose. These receptors were collected from an adult who received the AZD1222 COVID-19 vaccine.

The chain carries TRBV13 and TRBJ1-1; D unclear. The CDR3 sequence is 15 residues long. Trimming took 1 base from V and 0 from J, leaving 9 bases between them. Germline V lookup: CDR1 PRHDT, CDR2 FYEKMQ (reference sequence). CDR3 sequence reads: CASSLAVHLNTEAFF. CDR3 in DNA: TGTGCCAGCAGCTTAGCGGTTCATCTGAACACTGAAGCTTTCTTT.

V usage is TRBV6-5 and J usage is TRBJ1-5, with a possible D match to TRBD1 (5 bases). V was shortened by 7 bases and J by 0 bases, with 10 bases between the two germline ends. The CDR3 sequence is 14 residues long. CDR1 and CDR2 from the germline V gene are MNHEY and SVGAGI. CDR3 DNA sequence: TGTGCCAGCACAAAACAGGATAGCAATCAGCCCCAGCATTTT. It is translated as CASTKQDSNQPQHF.

The rearrangement links TRBV2 to TRBJ2-3, with 9 bases matching TRBD2. This CDR3 has 16 residues. The V gene's germline CDR1 is SNHLY and CDR2 FYNNEI. V lost 1 base and J lost 2; bases outside the gene matches: 4. CDR3 in amino acids: CASSEDSGRTTDTQYF. CDR3 bases: TGTGCCAGCAGTGAAGATAGCGGGAGAACCACAGATACGCAGTATTTT.

The chain employs TRBV2 and TRBJ1-5; weak D call: TRBD1 (5 bases). V lost 7 bases and J lost 6, with 13 bases in between. CDR3 length equals 13 residues. Germline assignment: CDR1 SNHLY and CDR2 FYNNEI. Written as DNA, the CDR3 is TGTGCCAGCAATGGACAAGCCCGTCAGCCCCAGCATTTT. The encoded protein is CASNGQARQPQHF.

The chain combines TRBV5-5 with TRBJ1-4; possibly TRBD1 for D (6 bases). CDR3 length: 15 amino acids. V lost 1 base, J lost 3 bases, and 10 bases lay in between. In germline, CDR1 is SGHKS, CDR2 YYEKEE (reference sequence). The DNA for the CDR3 is TGTGCCAGCAGCTTGACTACAGGGTCTAATGAAAAACTGTTTTTT. Translation: CASSLTTGSNEKLFF.

CDR3 DNA: TGTGCCAGCAGTTTACTCGGGAGGGCCAACGGGGAGCTGTTTTTT. This encodes CASSLLGRANGELFF. The chain combines TRBV27 with TRBJ2-2; 8 bases line up with TRBD2. This CDR3 has 15 residues. Trimming removed 2 bases from V and 7 bases from J; junction bases left unmatched: 6. The germline CDR1 and CDR2 sequences are MNHEY and SMNVEV (reference sequence).

The genes are TRBV9 and TRBJ2-5; D unresolved. CDR3 length: 13 amino acids. Germline V gives CDR1 SGDLS, CDR2 YYNGEE. V was shortened by 2 bases and J by 5 bases, with 10 bases between the two germline ends. CDR3 region: CASSVQAWETQYF. CDR3 bases: TGTGCCAGCAGCGTTCAGGCCTGGGAGACCCAGTACTTC.

This chain links TRBV7-2 with TRBJ2-6, with a weak D call TRBD1 (5 bases). V lost 6 bases and J lost 1, with 16 bases in between. The CDR3 runs to 17 residues. Looked up from germline, CDR1 is SGHTA and CDR2 is FQGNSA. CDR3 sequence reads: CASSSWGGRSGANVLTF. The DNA for the CDR3 is TGTGCCAGCAGTAGCTGGGGCGGTCGTTCTGGGGCCAACGTCCTGACTTTC.

The gene calls are TRBV20-1 and TRBJ2-3, with D perhaps matching TRBD1 (5 bases). Trimming stripped 2 bases from V and 5 bases from J, with 5 bases between. This CDR3 has 11 amino acids. Germline V CDR1 and CDR2: DFQATT, SNEGSKA (reference sequence). As DNA, the CDR3 is TGCAGTGCTAGACAGGGAGATACGCAGTATTTT. Protein product: CSARQGDTQYF.

This sequence joins TRBV5-1 and TRBJ1-3; D perhaps matches TRBD1 (5 bases). Germline CDR1 is SGHRS and CDR2 is YFSETQ. This CDR3 comprises 15 residues. V lost 1 base and J lost 2, with 10 bases in between. The CDR3 DNA reads TGCGCCAGCAGCTTGTGGGGGATCGCTGGAAACACCATATATTTT. As protein: CASSLWGIAGNTIYF.

The chain is built from TRBV3-1 (or the pseudogene TRBV3-2) and TRBJ2-5; 7 bases line up with TRBD1. The CDR3 contains 15 residues. V lost 4 bases to trimming and J lost 2 bases; unmatched junction nucleotides: 7. CDR1 is LGHDT, CDR2 YNNKEL, per germline (reference sequence). DNA of the CDR3: TGTGCCAGCAGCCTAAGGACAGGTCAGCAAGAGACCCAGTACTTC. Its protein is CASSLRTGQQETQYF.

The V gene is TRBV5-1, the J gene TRBJ2-7, with D possibly TRBD1 on 5 matching bases. V was cut by 4 bases and J by 4 bases, with 21 bases left in between. This CDR3 is 16 amino acids long. CDR1 SGHRS and CDR2 YFSETQ come from the germline V gene. The chain's CDR3 is CASSPEGVQGRYEQYF. The CDR3 DNA reads as TGCGCCAGCAGCCCGGAAGGGGTGCAGGGTCGGTACGAGCAGTACTTC.

The rearrangement links TRBV2 to TRBJ2-3; 11 bases map to TRBD2. CDR3 length: 17 residues. Germline V lookup: CDR1 SNHLY, CDR2 FYNNEI. Trimming removed 3 bases from V and 4 bases from J; junction bases left unmatched: 9. CDR3 protein: CASSELLLAGEADTQYF. The CDR3 DNA reads TGTGCCAGCAGTGAGCTCTTACTAGCGGGAGAGGCAGATACGCAGTATTTT.

The CDR3 loop is CAWSELAGPLGETQYF. In DNA, the CDR3 is TGTGCCTGGAGTGAGCTAGCGGGACCTCTGGGGGAGACCCAGTACTTC. This chain joins TRBV30 and TRBJ2-5, with 9 bases lining up with TRBD2. Germline CDR1 GTSNPN, CDR2 SVGIG (reference sequence). V lost 1 base and J lost 5; bases outside the gene matches: 11. This CDR3 contains 16 residues.

The chain links TRBV19 to TRBJ1-5, with 8 bases aligning to TRBD1. Germline CDR1 and CDR2: LNHDA and SQIVND (reference sequence). J gave up 5 bases and V 7 bases, and 10 bases lay outside the gene matches. The CDR3 consists of 15 residues. The CDR3 DNA follows: TGTGCCAGTACCCCGACAGGGGAGCTGGATCAGCCCCAGCATTTT. Encoded protein: CASTPTGELDQPQHF. The full variable domain, in which reference TRBV19 and TRBJ1-5 provide the parts outside the CDR3, is DGGITQSPKYLFRKEGQNVTLSCEQNLNHDAMYWYRQDPGQGLRLIYYSQIVNDFQKGDIAEGYSVSREKKESFPLTVTSAQKNPTAFYLCASTPTGELDQPQHFGDGTRLSIL.

The chain combines TRBV5-8 with TRBJ1-1; unclear D gene. Per germline, CDR1 SGHTS and CDR2 YDEGEE. Trimming cost V 5 bases and J 7 bases, with 12 bases left between them. The CDR3 is 12 residues long. The CDR3 nucleotides are TGTGCCAGCAGGGGCTGGCGGATTGAAGCTTTCTTT. Translation gives CASRGWRIEAFF.

CDR3 protein: CASSRTSGRTQPQQYF. CDR3 DNA sequence: TGTGCCAGCAGTCGAACTAGCGGGAGAACCCAACCTCAGCAGTACTTC. The rearrangement joins TRBV7-9 to TRBJ2-7, with TRBD2 identical over 11 bases. This CDR3 region has 16 residues. The V segment lost 6 bases and the J segment 8 bases; nucleotides outside the gene matches: 15. Germline values: CDR1 SEHNR, CDR2 FQNEAQ (reference sequence).

The chain uses TRBV21-1 and TRBJ1-1; the table's D call, TRBD1, was not checked against the DNA. TRBV21-1 is annotated as a pseudogene. CDR3 size: 15 residues. In DNA form, the CDR3 reads TGTGCCAGCAGTAGGGACAGGGGGATGAACACTGAAGCTTTCTTT. Protein: CASSRDRGMNTEAFF.

The J gene is TRBJ2-2, the V gene TRBV7-9; D assignment may be TRBD1 or TRBD2 (7 bases each). The germline V gene has CDR1 SEHNR and CDR2 FQNEAQ (reference sequence). CDR3 length: 16 residues. V gave up 5 bases and J gave up 3 bases, with 16 bases separating them. The CDR3 region has the DNA TGTGCCAGCAGCAATGGGAGGGGGCACGACACCGGGGAGCTGTTTTTT. Protein: CASSNGRGHDTGELFF.

This clone was seen once. The chain joins TRBV10-2 to TRBJ1-2, with a tentative D call TRBD1 (5 bases). The germline V gene encodes CDR1 WSHSY and CDR2 SAAADI. Trimming pared 2 bases from V and 3 bases from J, leaving 13 bases between. The length of the CDR3 is 15 residues. The chain's CDR3 is CASSEPVGGYYGYTF. CDR3 nucleotide sequence: TGCGCCAGCAGTGAGCCGGTCGGGGGGTACTATGGCTACACCTTC.

The rearrangement joins TRBV6-6 to TRBJ2-2, with D perhaps assigned TRBD1 or TRBD2 (5 bases each). The CDR3 runs 12 residues. Germline V gene data show CDR1 as MNHNY and CDR2 as SVGAGI (reference sequence). V shed 8 bases and J shed 9 bases, with 13 bases lying between them. In DNA, the CDR3 is TGTGCCAGCCGACAGCGGTCATGGGAGCTGTTTTTT. It codes for CASRQRSWELFF.

V usage is TRBV5-1 and J usage is TRBJ2-3; TRBD2 agrees at 7 bases. This CDR3 region has 15 residues. The germline V gene has CDR1 SGHRS and CDR2 YFSETQ. V lost 2 bases and J lost 10; bases outside the gene matches: 13. CDR3 nucleotide sequence: TGCGCCAGCAGCTTTTCCGGGGGGTCGGATTCAGCGCAGTATTTT. Protein sequence: CASSFSGGSDSAQYF.

This clone was counted once. V is TRBV2 and J is TRBJ1-5, with D maybe TRBD1 (5 bases). The CDR3 totals 14 residues. Germline CDR1 is SNHLY and CDR2 is FYNNEI. Trimming took 4 bases from V and 2 from J, leaving 9 bases between them. Here the CDR3 reads CASSAQTGNQPQHF. DNA for the CDR3: TGTGCCAGCAGTGCCCAGACAGGCAATCAGCCCCAGCATTTT.

This chain connects TRBV5-6 to TRBJ1-1; 7 bases are a match to TRBD1. CDR3 length: 19 amino acids. Unmatched junction bases numbered 18, after V lost 4 bases and J lost 0 bases. The germline CDR1 and CDR2 sequences are SGHDT and YYEEEE. The CDR3 sequence: CASSPALTGNVRMNTEAFF. DNA for the CDR3: TGTGCCAGCAGCCCAGCTCTGACAGGGAATGTTCGGATGAACACTGAAGCTTTCTTT.

The rearrangement uses TRBV19 and TRBJ1-1; 8 bases align to TRBD1. V lost 6 bases, J lost 1 base, and 4 bases stayed unmatched. Looked up from germline, CDR1 is LNHDA and CDR2 is SQIVND (reference sequence). The CDR3 spans 14 residues. The CDR3 loop reads CASRGDRSNTEAFF. For the CDR3, the DNA is TGTGCCAGTAGGGGGGACAGGTCGAACACTGAAGCTTTCTTT.

With respect to this clone: This specimen includes other DNA sequences encoding the same CDR3. The chain links TRBV5-1 to TRBJ2-1; 7 bases are a match to TRBD1. Germline-derived CDR1 and CDR2 are SGHRS and YFSETQ. V lost 0 bases, J lost 3 bases, and 0 bases stayed unmatched. This CDR3 has 14 amino acids. The CDR3 DNA sequence: TGCGCCAGCAGCTTGGGACAGGGCTACAATGAGCAGTTCTTC. It codes for CASSLGQGYNEQFF.

The CDR3 here is CASSLQEKNEKLFF. CDR3 DNA sequence: TGTGCCAGCTCACTACAAGAAAAAAATGAAAAACTGTTTTTT. The V gene is TRBV18, the J gene TRBJ1-4, with D unclear. CDR1 KGHSH and CDR2 LQKENI come from the germline V gene. The CDR3 runs to 14 residues. Trimming stripped 4 bases from V and 5 bases from J, with 11 bases between.